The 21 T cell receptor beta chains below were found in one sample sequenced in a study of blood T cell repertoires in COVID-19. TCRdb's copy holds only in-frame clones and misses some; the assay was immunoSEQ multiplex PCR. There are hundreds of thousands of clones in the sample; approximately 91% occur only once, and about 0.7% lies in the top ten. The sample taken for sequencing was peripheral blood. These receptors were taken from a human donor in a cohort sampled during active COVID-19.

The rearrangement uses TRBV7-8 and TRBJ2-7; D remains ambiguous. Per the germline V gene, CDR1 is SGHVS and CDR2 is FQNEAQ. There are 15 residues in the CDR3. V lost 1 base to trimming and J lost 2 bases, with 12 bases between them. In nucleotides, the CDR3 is TGTGCCAGCAGCTTAGGACAAGATCGTCCCTACGAGCAGTACTTC. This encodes CASSLGQDRPYEQYF.

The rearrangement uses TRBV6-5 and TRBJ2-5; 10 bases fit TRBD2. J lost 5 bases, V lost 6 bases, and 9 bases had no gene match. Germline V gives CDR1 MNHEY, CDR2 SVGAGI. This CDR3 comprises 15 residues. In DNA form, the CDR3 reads TGTGCCAGCAGAACTAGCGGGGAGCCCCTGGAGACCCAGTACTTC. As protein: CASRTSGEPLETQYF.

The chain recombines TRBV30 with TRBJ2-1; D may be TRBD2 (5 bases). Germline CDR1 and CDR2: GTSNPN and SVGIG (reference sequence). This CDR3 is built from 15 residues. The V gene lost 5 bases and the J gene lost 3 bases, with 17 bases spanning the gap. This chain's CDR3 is CAWGELIGIYNEQFF. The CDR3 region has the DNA TGTGCCTGGGGGGAACTTATCGGGATCTACAATGAGCAGTTCTTC. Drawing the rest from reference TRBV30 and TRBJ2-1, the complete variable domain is SQTIHQWPATLVQPVGSPLSLECTVEGTSNPNLYWYRQAAGRGLQLLFYSVGIGQISSEVPQNLSASRPQDRQFILSSKKLLLSDSGFYLCAWGELIGIYNEQFFGPGTRLTVL.

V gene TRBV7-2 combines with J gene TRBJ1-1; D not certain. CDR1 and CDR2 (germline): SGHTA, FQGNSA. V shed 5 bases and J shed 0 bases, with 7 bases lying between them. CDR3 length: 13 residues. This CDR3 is CASSAHMNTEAFF. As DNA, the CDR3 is TGTGCCAGCAGCGCTCACATGAACACTGAAGCTTTCTTT.

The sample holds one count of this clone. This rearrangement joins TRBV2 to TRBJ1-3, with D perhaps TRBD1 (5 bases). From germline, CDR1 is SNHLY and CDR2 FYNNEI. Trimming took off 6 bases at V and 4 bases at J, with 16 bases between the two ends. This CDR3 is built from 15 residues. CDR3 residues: CASSDGRGTGNTIYF. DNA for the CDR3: TGTGCCAGCAGCGACGGTAGGGGAACAGGAAACACCATATATTTT.

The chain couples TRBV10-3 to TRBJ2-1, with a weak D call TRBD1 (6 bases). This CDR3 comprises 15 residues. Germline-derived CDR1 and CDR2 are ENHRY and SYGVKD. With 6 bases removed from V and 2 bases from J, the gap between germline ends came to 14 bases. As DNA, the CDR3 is TGTGCCATCAGGGCTACAGGGATGGCCTACAATGAGCAGTTCTTC. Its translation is CAIRATGMAYNEQFF.

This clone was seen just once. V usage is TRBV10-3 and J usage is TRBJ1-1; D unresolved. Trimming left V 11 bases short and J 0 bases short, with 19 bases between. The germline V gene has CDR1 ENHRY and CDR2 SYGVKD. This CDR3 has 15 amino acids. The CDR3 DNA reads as TGTGCCCGGCTTGGGCCAGAACCTTTGAACACTGAAGCTTTCTTT. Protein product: CARLGPEPLNTEAFF.

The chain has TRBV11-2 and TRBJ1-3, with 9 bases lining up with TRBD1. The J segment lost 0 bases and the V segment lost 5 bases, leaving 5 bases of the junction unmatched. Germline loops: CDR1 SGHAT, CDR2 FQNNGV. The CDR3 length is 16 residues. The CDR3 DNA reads TGTGCCAGCAGCGACGACAGGGGGGACTCTGGAAACACCATATATTTT. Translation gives CASSDDRGDSGNTIYF.

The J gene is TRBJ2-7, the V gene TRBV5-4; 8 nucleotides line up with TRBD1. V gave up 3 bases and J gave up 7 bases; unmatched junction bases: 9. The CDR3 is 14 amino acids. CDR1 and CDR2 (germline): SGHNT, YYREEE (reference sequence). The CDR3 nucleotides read TGTGCCAGCAGCTCGGACAGGGAATTAAGGGAGCAGTACTTC. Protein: CASSSDRELREQYF.

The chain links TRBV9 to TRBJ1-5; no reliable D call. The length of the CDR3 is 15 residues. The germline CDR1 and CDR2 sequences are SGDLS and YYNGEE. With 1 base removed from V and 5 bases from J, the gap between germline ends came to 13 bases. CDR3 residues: CASSVSGVGDQPQHF. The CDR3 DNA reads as TGTGCCAGCAGCGTATCCGGGGTAGGCGATCAGCCCCAGCATTTT.

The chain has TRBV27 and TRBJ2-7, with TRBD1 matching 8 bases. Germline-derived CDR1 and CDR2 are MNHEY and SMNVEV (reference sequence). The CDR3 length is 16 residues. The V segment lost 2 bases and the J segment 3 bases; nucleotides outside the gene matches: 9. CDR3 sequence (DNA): TGTGCCAGCAGTTTAGGGGCCGGGACAGGCCACTACGAGCAGTACTTC. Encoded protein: CASSLGAGTGHYEQYF.

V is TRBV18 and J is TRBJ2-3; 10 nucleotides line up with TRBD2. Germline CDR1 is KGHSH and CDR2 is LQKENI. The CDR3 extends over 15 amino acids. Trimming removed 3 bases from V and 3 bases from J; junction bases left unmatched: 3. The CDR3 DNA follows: TGTGCCAGCTCACCCCTAGCGGGGGCAACAGATACGCAGTATTTT. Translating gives CASSPLAGATDTQYF.

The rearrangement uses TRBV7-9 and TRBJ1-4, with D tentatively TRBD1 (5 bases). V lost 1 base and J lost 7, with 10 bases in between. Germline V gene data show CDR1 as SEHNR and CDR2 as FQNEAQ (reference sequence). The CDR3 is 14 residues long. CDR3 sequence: CASSLVAGREKLFF. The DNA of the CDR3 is TGTGCCAGCAGCTTAGTAGCAGGGCGTGAAAAACTGTTTTTT. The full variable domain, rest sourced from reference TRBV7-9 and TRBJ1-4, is DTGVSQNPRHKITKRGQNVTFRCDPISEHNRLYWYRQTLGQGPEFLTYFQNEAQLEKSRLLSDRFSAERPKGSFSTLEIQRTEQGDSAMYLCASSLVAGREKLFFGSGTQLSVL.

CDR3 nucleotides: TGTGCCAGTAGTAACCGGGTCTCCTACGAGCAGTACTTC. Protein: CASSNRVSYEQYF. The gene calls are TRBV19 and TRBJ2-7; no definite D call. Germline V CDR1 and CDR2: LNHDA, SQIVND (reference sequence). The V and J ends lost 4 bases and 0 bases respectively, with 7 bases between them. The CDR3 loop spans 13 amino acids. The variable domain in full, with the rest retrieved from reference TRBV19 and TRBJ2-7, is DGGITQSPKYLFRKEGQNVTLSCEQNLNHDAMYWYRQDPGQGLRLIYYSQIVNDFQKGDIAEGYSVSREKKESFPLTVTSAQKNPTAFYLCASSNRVSYEQYFGPGTRLTVT.

The CDR3 nucleotides are TGTGCCAGCAGAACTCCTTCGACAGGGGTAACCTACGAGCAGTACTTC. It encodes CASRTPSTGVTYEQYF. The chain has TRBV27 and TRBJ2-7; TRBD1 matches at 8 bases. From germline, CDR1 is MNHEY and CDR2 SMNVEV (reference sequence). This CDR3 spans 16 amino acids. V lost 6 bases and J lost 2; bases outside the gene matches: 12.

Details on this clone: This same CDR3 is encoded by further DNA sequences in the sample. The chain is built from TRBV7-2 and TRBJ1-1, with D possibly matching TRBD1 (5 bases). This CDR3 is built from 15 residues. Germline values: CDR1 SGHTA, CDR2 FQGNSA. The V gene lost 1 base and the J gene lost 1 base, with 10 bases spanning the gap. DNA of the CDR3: TGTGCCAGCAGCTTAGTAGGTAGGGGGAACACTGAAGCTTTCTTT. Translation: CASSLVGRGNTEAFF.

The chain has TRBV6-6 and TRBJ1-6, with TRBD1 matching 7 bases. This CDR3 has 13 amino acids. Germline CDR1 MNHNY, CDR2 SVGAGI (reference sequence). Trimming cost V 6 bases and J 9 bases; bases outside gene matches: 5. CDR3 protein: CASRTGVASPLHF. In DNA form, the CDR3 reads TGTGCCAGCAGAACAGGGGTAGCTTCACCCCTCCACTTT.

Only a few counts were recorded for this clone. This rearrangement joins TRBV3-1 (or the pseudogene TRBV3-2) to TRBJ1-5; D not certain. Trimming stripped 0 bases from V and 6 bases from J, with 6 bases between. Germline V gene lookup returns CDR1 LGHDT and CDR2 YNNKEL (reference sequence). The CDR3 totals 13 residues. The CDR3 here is CASSQDLVQPQHF. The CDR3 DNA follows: TGTGCCAGCAGCCAAGATCTCGTTCAGCCCCAGCATTTT.

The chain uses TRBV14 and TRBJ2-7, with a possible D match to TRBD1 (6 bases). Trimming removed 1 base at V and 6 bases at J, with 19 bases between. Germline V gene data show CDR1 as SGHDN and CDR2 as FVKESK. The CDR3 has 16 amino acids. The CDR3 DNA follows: TGTGCCAGCAGCCAAGCCGGGACAACCATCACCGGCGAGCAGTACTTC. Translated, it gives CASSQAGTTITGEQYF.

As DNA, the CDR3 is TGCGCCAGCAGCTTGGGACAGGGGAGATCTCGCGAGCAGTACTTC. It encodes CASSLGQGRSREQYF. The chain is built from TRBV5-1 and TRBJ2-7, with 8 bases fitting TRBD1. The CDR3 extends over 15 amino acids. Trimming removed 0 bases from V and 6 bases from J; junction bases left unmatched: 8. CDR1 SGHRS and CDR2 YFSETQ come from the germline V gene.

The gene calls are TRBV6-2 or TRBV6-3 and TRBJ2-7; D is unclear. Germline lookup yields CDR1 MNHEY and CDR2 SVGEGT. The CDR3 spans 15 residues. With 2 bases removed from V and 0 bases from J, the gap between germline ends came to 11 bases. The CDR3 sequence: CASSYEQATSYEQYF. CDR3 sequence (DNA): TGTGCCAGCAGTTACGAGCAGGCCACCTCCTACGAGCAGTACTTC.